One sample yielded the 9 T cell receptor beta chains listed below, sequenced in a study of response to subunit inactivated influenza vaccine. TCRdb independently ran MiXCR on the RT-PCR reads; one entry per CDR3 protein. Of 450,000 to 500,000 distinct CDR3 sequences in the sample, approximately 9.9% were seen once. The input for sequencing was PBMCs from blood, taken more than 35 days after vaccination. All receptors derive from a man between 45 and 60 years old who received an inactivated influenza vaccine.

This clonotype appeared many times. The chain is built from TRBV15 and TRBJ2-1; perhaps TRBD2 as D (6 bases). The germline V gene has CDR1 LNHNV and CDR2 YYDKDF (reference sequence). The CDR3 length is 17 residues. Trimming took 4 bases from V and 3 from J, leaving 19 bases between them. The CDR3 sequence: CATSTAGRPGGYNEQFF. In DNA form, the CDR3 reads TGTGCCACCAGCACAGCCGGTAGGCCCGGGGGCTACAATGAGCAGTTCTTC.

This rearrangement joins TRBV6-5 to TRBJ2-7; TRBD2 agrees at 9 bases. Germline values: CDR1 MNHEY, CDR2 SVGAGI. The CDR3 length is 15 residues. J lost 2 bases, V lost 2 bases, and 4 bases had no gene match. The CDR3 DNA reads as TGTGCCAGCAGTTACGGGGCGGGGGGGGCCTACGAGCAGTACTTC. Translated: CASSYGAGGAYEQYF.

The chain uses TRBV5-1 and TRBJ2-3; TRBD2 might be the D (6 bases). V lost 4 bases, J lost 3 bases, and 18 bases lay in between. CDR1 and CDR2 from the germline V gene are SGHRS and YFSETQ. CDR3 length: 16 residues. CDR3 coding DNA: TGCGCCAGCAGCGGGGGGTCGGGGTCTGGTACAGATACGCAGTATTTT. It specifies CASSGGSGSGTDTQYF.

The chain links TRBV29-1 to TRBJ1-2, with TRBD1 identical over 7 bases. The germline V gene has CDR1 SQVTM and CDR2 ANQGSEA. V gave up 6 bases and J gave up 3 bases; unmatched junction bases: 7. This CDR3 has 13 residues. In DNA, the CDR3 is TGCAGCGTAAACACAGGGGAGGACTATGGCTACACCTTC. Protein sequence: CSVNTGEDYGYTF.

In DNA, the CDR3 is TGTGCCAGCAGCGATTTCGGGGAGCTGTTTTTT. Protein product: CASSDFGELFF. This chain joins TRBV2 and TRBJ2-2, with D uncertain. There are 11 residues in the CDR3. V lost 6 bases and J lost 7, with 6 bases in between. From germline, CDR1 is SNHLY and CDR2 FYNNEI.

This clonotype was seen ten or more times. The chain combines TRBV12-3 or TRBV12-4 with TRBJ2-5; D uncertain. The CDR3 length is 13 residues. Trimming took off 3 bases at V and 2 bases at J, with 7 bases between the two ends. Written as DNA, the CDR3 is TGTGCCAGCAGTTTCGACGTTCAAGAGACCCAGTACTTC. Its protein product is CASSFDVQETQYF.

There are many counts of this clonotype. This chain uses TRBV9 with TRBJ2-2, with D perhaps matching TRBD1 or TRBD2 (6 bases each). The germline gives CDR1 SGDLS, CDR2 YYNGEE. There are 15 residues in the CDR3. V shed 0 bases and J shed 6 bases, with 12 bases lying between them. CDR3 residues: CASSVGGAQAGELFF. The CDR3 coding sequence is TGTGCCAGCAGCGTAGGGGGGGCGCAGGCCGGGGAGCTGTTTTTT.

This clonotype turned up a few times. This chain uses TRBV7-8 with TRBJ2-2; TRBD1 matches at 7 bases. Germline CDR1 and CDR2: SGHVS and FQNEAQ. Trimming at V came to 1 base and at J to 7 bases, leaving 15 bases not matched to a gene. CDR3 size: 18 residues. CDR3 coding DNA: TGTGCCAGCAGCTTAGTTCTATGGTTGAGGGGGCAGCACGGGGAGCTGTTTTTT. The encoded protein is CASSLVLWLRGQHGELFF.

At least ten counts were recorded for this clonotype. The J gene is TRBJ2-3, the V gene TRBV10-3; no clear D gene. Deletions cut 5 bases from V and 5 bases from J, with 11 bases between. The CDR3 runs to 13 residues. Germline CDR1 reads ENHRY; CDR2 reads SYGVKD. The DNA of the CDR3 is TGTGCCATCAGTCCCGAAAACCAAGATACGCAGTATTTT. Protein sequence: CAISPENQDTQYF.